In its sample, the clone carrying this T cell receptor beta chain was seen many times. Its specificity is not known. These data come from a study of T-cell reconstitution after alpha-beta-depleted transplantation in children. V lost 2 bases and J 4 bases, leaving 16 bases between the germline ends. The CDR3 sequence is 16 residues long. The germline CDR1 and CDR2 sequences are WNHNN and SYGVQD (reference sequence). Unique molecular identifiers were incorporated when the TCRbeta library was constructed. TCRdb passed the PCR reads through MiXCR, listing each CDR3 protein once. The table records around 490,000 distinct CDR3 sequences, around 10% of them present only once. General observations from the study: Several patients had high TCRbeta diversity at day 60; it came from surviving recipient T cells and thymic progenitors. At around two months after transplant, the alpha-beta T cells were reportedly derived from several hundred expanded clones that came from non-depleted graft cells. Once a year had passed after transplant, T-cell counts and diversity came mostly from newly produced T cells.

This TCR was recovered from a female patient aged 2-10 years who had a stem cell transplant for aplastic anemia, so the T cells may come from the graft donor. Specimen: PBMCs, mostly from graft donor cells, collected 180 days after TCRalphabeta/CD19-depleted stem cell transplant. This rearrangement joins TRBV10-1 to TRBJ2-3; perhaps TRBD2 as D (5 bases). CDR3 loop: CASSEATGFFADTQYF. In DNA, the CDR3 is TGCGCCAGCAGTGAGGCGACGGGATTTTTTGCAGATACGCAGTATTTT.